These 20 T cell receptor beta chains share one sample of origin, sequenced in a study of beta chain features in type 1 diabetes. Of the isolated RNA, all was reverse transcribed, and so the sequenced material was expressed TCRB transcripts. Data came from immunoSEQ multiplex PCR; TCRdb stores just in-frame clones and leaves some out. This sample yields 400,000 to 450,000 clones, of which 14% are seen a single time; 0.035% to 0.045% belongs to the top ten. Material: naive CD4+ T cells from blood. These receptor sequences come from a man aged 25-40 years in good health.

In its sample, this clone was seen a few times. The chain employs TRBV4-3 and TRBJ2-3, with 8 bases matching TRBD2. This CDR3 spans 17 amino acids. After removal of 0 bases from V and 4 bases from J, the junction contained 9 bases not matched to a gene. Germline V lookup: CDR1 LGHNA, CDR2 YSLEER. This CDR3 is CASSQEVVAGRSDTQYF. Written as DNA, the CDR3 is TGCGCCAGCAGCCAAGAAGTGGTAGCGGGAAGGTCAGATACGCAGTATTTT.

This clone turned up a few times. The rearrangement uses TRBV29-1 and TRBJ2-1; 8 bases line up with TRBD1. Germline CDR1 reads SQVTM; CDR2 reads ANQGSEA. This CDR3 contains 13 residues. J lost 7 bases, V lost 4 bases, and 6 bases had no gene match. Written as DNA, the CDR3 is TGCAGCGTTGGACAGGGGAACACAAATGAGCAGTTCTTC. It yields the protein CSVGQGNTNEQFF.

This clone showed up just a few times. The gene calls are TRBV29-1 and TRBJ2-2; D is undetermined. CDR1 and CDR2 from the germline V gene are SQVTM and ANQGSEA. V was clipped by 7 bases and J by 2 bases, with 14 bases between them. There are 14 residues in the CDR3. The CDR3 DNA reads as TGCAGCGCCCGTGGAACGGTTAACACCGGGGAGCTGTTTTTT. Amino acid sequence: CSARGTVNTGELFF.

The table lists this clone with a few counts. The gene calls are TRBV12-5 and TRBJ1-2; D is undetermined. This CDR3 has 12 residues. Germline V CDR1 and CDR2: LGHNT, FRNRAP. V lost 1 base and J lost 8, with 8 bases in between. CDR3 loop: CASGLDVGGYTF. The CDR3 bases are TGTGCTAGTGGTTTGGACGTGGGAGGCTACACCTTC.

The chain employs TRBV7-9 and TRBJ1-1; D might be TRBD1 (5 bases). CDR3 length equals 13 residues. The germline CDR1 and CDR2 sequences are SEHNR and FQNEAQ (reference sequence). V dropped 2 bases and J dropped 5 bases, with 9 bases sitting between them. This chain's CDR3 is CASSLSGLTEAFF. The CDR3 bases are TGTGCCAGCAGCTTATCAGGGCTGACTGAAGCTTTCTTT.

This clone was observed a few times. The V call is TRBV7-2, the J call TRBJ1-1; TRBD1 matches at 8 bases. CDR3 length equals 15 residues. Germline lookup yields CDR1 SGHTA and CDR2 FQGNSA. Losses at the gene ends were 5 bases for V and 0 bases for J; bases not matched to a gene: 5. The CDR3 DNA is TGTGCCAGCAGCGAAGGACAGGGATTGAACACTGAAGCTTTCTTT. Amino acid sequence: CASSEGQGLNTEAFF.

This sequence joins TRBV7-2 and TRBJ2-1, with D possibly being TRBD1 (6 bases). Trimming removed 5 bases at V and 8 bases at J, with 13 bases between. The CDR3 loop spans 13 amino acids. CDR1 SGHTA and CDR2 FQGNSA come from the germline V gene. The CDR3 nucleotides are TGTGCCAGCAGCGGAAACAGGGTCGATGAGCAGTTCTTC. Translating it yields CASSGNRVDEQFF.

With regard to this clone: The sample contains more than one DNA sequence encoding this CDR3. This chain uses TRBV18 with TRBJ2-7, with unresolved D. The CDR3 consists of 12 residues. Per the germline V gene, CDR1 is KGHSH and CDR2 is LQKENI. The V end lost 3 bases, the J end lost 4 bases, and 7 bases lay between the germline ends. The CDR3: CASSPAGYEQYF. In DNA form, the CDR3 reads TGTGCCAGCTCACCCGCTGGTTACGAGCAGTACTTC.

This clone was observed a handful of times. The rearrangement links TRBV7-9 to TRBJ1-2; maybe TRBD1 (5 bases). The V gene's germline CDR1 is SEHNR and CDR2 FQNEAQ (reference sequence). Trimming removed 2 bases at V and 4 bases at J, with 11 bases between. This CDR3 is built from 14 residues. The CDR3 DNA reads TGTGCCAGCAGCTTAACAGGTGTGACCTATGGCTACACCTTC. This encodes CASSLTGVTYGYTF.

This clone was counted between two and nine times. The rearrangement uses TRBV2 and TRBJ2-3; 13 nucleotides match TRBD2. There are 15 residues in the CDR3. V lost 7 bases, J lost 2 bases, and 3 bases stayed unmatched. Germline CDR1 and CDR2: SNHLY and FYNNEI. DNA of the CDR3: TGTGCCAGCATGGGACTAGCGGGGAACACAGATACGCAGTATTTT. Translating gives CASMGLAGNTDTQYF.

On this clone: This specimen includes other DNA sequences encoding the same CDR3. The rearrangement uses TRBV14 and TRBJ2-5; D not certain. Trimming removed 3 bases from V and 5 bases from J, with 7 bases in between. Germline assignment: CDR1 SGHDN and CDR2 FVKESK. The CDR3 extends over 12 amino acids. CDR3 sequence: CASSQVRETQYF. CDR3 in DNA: TGTGCCAGCAGCCAGGTCCGGGAGACCCAGTACTTC.

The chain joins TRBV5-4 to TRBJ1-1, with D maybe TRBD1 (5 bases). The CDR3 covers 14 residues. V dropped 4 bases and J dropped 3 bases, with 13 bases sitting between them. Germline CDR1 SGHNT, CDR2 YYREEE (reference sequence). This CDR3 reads CASSRQGRDTEAFF. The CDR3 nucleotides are TGTGCCAGCAGCCGCCAGGGCCGGGACACTGAAGCTTTCTTT.

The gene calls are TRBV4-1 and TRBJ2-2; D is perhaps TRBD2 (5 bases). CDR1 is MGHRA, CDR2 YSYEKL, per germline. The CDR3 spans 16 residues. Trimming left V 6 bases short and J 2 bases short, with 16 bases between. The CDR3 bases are TGCGCCAGCAGTTCGCCTCGGGGAGATAACACCGGGGAGCTGTTTTTT. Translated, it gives CASSSPRGDNTGELFF.

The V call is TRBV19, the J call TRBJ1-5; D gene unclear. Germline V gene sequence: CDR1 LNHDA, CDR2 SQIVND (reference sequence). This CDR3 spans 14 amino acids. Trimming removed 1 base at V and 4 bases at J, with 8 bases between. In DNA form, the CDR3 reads TGTGCCAGTAGTATAGCGGGGTTAAATCAGCCCCAGCATTTT. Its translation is CASSIAGLNQPQHF. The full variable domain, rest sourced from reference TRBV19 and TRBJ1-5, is DGGITQSPKYLFRKEGQNVTLSCEQNLNHDAMYWYRQDPGQGLRLIYYSQIVNDFQKGDIAEGYSVSREKKESFPLTVTSAQKNPTAFYLCASSIAGLNQPQHFGDGTRLSIL.

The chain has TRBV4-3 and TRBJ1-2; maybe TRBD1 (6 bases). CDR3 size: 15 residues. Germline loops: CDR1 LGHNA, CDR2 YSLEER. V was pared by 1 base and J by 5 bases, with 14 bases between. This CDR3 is CASSQARQGYYGYTF. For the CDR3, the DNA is TGCGCCAGCAGCCAAGCAAGGCAGGGGTATTATGGCTACACCTTC.

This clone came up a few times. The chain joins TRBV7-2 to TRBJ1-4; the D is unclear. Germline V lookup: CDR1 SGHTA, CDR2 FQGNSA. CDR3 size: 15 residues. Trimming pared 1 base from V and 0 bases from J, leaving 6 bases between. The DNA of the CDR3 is TGTGCCAGCAGCTTAGTAAGCGCAACTAATGAAAAACTGTTTTTT. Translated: CASSLVSATNEKLFF.

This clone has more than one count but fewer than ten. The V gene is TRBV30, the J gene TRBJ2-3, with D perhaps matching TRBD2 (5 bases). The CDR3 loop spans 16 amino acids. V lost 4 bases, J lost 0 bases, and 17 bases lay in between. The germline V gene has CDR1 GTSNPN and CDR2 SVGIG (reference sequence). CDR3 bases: TGTGCCTGGAATAAGGTGACTACCGAAAGCACAGATACGCAGTATTTT. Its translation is CAWNKVTTESTDTQYF.

CDR3 residues: CASSLWPEAFF. The CDR3 nucleotides read TGTGCCAGCAGCTTATGGCCTGAAGCTTTCTTT. The V gene is TRBV7-9, the J gene TRBJ1-1; no reliable D call. Germline V lookup: CDR1 SEHNR, CDR2 FQNEAQ (reference sequence). V lost 2 bases to trimming and J lost 6 bases, with 4 bases between them. This CDR3 comprises 11 residues.

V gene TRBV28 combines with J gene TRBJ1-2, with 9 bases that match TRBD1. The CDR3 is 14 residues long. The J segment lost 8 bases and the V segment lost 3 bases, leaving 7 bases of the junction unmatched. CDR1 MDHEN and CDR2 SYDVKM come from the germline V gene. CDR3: CASSFLGQGVGYTF. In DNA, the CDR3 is TGTGCCAGCAGTTTTTTGGGACAGGGCGTCGGCTACACCTTC.

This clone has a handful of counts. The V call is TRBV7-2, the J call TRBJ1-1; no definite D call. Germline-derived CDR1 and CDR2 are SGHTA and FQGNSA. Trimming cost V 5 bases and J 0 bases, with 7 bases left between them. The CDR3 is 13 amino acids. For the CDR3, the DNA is TGTGCCAGCAGCGTTGATATGAACACTGAAGCTTTCTTT. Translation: CASSVDMNTEAFF.